This T cell receptor beta chain was sequenced during a study of blood T cell repertoires in COVID-19. Study overall: Spain, Italy and the United States supplied samples that represented acute and convalescent COVID-19.

Profiled with immunoSEQ multiplex PCR; TCRdb holds only in-frame clones, not every one. Of 180,000 or so clones listed, approximately 88% are singletons. CDR1 is MRHNA and CDR2 is SNTAGT in the germline V gene. Unmatched junction bases numbered 11, after V lost 6 bases and J lost 7 bases. The length of the CDR3 is 14 residues. The chain is built from TRBV6-4 and TRBJ1-2; 7 bases fit TRBD1. Sequencing input: peripheral blood. The TCR originated in a woman in her fifties or sixties with acute or convalescent COVID-19. DNA of the CDR3: TGTGCCAGCAGATTACCTCAGGGGGTCTGTGGCTACACCTTC. This gives the protein CASRLPQGVCGYTF.